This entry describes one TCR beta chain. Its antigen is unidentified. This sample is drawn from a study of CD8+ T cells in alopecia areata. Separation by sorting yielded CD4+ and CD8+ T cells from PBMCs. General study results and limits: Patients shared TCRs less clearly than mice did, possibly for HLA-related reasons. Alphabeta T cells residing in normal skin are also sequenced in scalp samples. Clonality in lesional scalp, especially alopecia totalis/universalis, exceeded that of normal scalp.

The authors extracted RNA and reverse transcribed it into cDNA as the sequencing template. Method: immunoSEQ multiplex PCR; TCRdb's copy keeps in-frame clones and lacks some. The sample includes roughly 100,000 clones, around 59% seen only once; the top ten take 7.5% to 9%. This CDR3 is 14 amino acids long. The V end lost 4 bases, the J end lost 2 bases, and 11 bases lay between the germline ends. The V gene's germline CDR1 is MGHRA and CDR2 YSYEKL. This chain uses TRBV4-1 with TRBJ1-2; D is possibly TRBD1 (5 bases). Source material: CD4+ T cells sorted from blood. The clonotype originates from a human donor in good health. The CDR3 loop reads CASSPSGQNYGYTF. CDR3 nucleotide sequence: TGCGCCAGCAGCCCGTCGGGGCAGAACTATGGCTACACCTTC.